This TCR beta chain was recorded in a study of blood T cell repertoires in COVID-19 (dated by TCRdb to about 2020). Looking at the study overall: Samples from collaborators originated in the United States, Italy and Spain and spanned both the acute and convalescent phases of COVID-19. The prospective study material was composed of cDNA or gDNA derived from T cells, B-cell-depleted T cells, or PBMCs. The sample metadata nearly always contained a de-identified subject ID, COVID-19 status, age in years and sex. A freely available public database, intended as a resource for researchers studying the immune response to SARS-CoV-2, is where the repertoires were released. The samples were drawn from the first 160 participants of the ongoing ImmuneRACE study and from some 1,300 subjects provided by 6 global collaborators. The dataset comprised deeply sampled blood TCRbeta repertoires from subjects exposed to, actively infected with, or recovered from COVID-19. HLA class I and class II types, where available, came from metadata supplied by the sample provider rather than from assay-based typing.

On the study overall, not on this receptor specifically: How much clinical and demographic metadata was included differed by source and by participant, and the metadata was provided uncurated.

CDR1 and CDR2 were assigned from the germline V gene (reference sequence) as SGHNT and YYREEE. V has 4 bases trimmed and J has 3 bases trimmed; junction bases matching no gene number 16. Reading from cysteine to phenylalanine, the CDR3 counts 18 amino acids. The read is trimmed to its CDR3 DNA, 54 bases read in frame from base 1. This clone was recorded only once. The antigen it recognizes is unknown. Base qualities are not provided; no much larger clone lies one nucleotide away. TCRbeta CDR3 regions were amplified from genomic DNA by means of the immunoSEQ Assay, a bias-controlled multiplex PCR. From the authors' description of their analysis: Nucleated cell counts per sample were estimated from amplification of reference gene primers within the assay. To quantify the absolute abundance of each unique TCRbeta CDR3 rearrangement, sequence reads were collapsed and filtered. For each sample, productive Simpson clonality was calculated by taking the square root of Simpson's diversity index across productive rearrangements. What TCRdb holds here is the immuneACCESS table cut down to in-frame rearrangements. Part of the clones is not present; checked against another copy, under half of the missing clones reflect an unresolved V gene, and the others are unexplained. The DNA gave D and trimming, while V, J and clone size come from that table. The sample table holds about 73,000 clones, of which 70% to 85% were seen once. The ten top clones hold 4% to 5% of the sample.

The collaborating institutions used their own protocols to collect whole blood in K2EDTA tubes. For TCRbeta analysis, collaborators shipped samples as frozen whole blood, isolated PBMCs, or DNA extracted from either of those sample types. This sequence originates from a woman aged 55-70 years with acute or convalescent COVID-19. The chain is assembled from TRBV5-4 and TRBJ2-1; 7 central nucleotides agree with TRBD1. Sequencing was carried out using peripheral blood. The CDR3: CASSAAGGTTRDYNEQFF. The nucleotide sequence reads as follows: TGTGCCAGCAGCGCCGCAGGGGGTACGACGAGGGACTACAATGAGCAGTTCTTC.